This TCR beta chain was recorded in a study of OX40 agonist ivuxolimab in advanced cancers. It was autoimmune disease history or systemic immunosuppression that excluded patients. The V end lost 4 bases, the J end lost 2 bases, and 10 bases lay between the germline ends. From germline, CDR1 is SGHNT and CDR2 YYREEE (reference sequence). The CDR3 runs to 14 residues. The method was immunoSEQ multiplex PCR; TCRdb's version includes in-frame clones alone and lacks a portion of them. The sample carries 120,000 or so clones, around nine tenths recorded once. This receptor was identified in an adult with an advanced solid tumor such as melanoma, head and neck, liver or kidney cancer. Sequenced here: CD4+ or CD8+ T cells sorted from blood, sampled in a trial of the OX40 agonist ivuxolimab. The V call is TRBV5-4, the J call TRBJ1-3; D unresolved. CDR3 nucleotides: TGTGCCAGCAGCCTTCAGACGGCTGGAAACACCATATATTTT. It translates to CASSLQTAGNTIYF.